A selection of T cell receptor beta chains follows, all from one sample in a study of blood T cell repertoires in COVID-19. Only in-frame clones appear in the TCRdb table, and some are missing; sequencing was by immunoSEQ multiplex PCR. The table shows some 460,000 clones, with roughly 91% occurring only once. Sample: peripheral blood. All receptors derive from a woman aged 25 to 39 with acute or convalescent COVID-19. Both conserved end residues are part of each CDR3. The D gene is left open where the match is weak. Clone size is not always given. Where it is, it says once, few, many or a class for expanded clones.

CDR3 DNA | CDR3 protein | D gene | J gene | V gene | clone size
TGTGCCACCCTTAGCGGGGGGCGGAACACCGGGGAGCTGTTTTTT | CATLSGGRNTGELFF | TRBD2 | TRBJ2-2 | TRBV6-5 | NA
TGCGCCAGCAGCTTGGATCCGGGGTACTATGGCTACACCTTC | CASSLDPGYYGYTF | NA | TRBJ1-2 | TRBV5-1 | NA
TGCGCCAGCAGCCAATTGGGACAGCCAAATTCACCCCTCCACTTT | CASSQLGQPNSPLHF | TRBD1 | TRBJ1-6 | TRBV4-1 | NA
TGTGCCAGCAGTACGGACATTTTAGATACGCAGTATTTT | CASSTDILDTQYF | NA | TRBJ2-3 | TRBV6-5 | NA
TGTGCCAGCAGTTACTCAGGACAGTACCAAGAGACCCAGTACTTC | CASSYSGQYQETQYF | NA | TRBJ2-5 | TRBV6-6 | once
TGTGCCAGCAGCTTCCTGTTGGGGGAGGGGGATTACCAAGAGACCCAGTACTTC | CASSFLLGEGDYQETQYF | NA | TRBJ2-5 | TRBV5-5 | NA
TGTGCCAGCAGTTACTCGATCGGGGGGGGCGATGATGGCTACACCTTC | CASSYSIGGGDDGYTF | NA | TRBJ1-2 | TRBV6-5 | NA
TGTGCCACCAGTGATTTTGGGAGGCAAGAGACCCAGTACTTC | CATSDFGRQETQYF | NA | TRBJ2-5 | TRBV24-1 | NA
TGTGCCAGCAGTGAATCCCGGGGGGGATCTGGAAACACCATATATTTT | CASSESRGGSGNTIYF | NA | TRBJ1-3 | TRBV2 | few
TGTGCCAGCAGTGAAACGTTCAGGAACTCTGGAAACACCATATATTTT | CASSETFRNSGNTIYF | NA | TRBJ1-3 | TRBV2 | NA
TGTGCCACCAGCAGGCAGGGGGCGCGGGGGGCCAACGTCCTGACTTTC | CATSRQGARGANVLTF | TRBD1 | TRBJ2-6 | TRBV15 | NA
TGTGCCAGCGGGGGGGAACCCTATAGCAATCAGCCCCAGCATTTT | CASGGEPYSNQPQHF | NA | TRBJ1-5 | TRBV6-6 | NA
TGTGCCAGCAGCATAACGGGGGAGACCTATGGCTACACCTTC | CASSITGETYGYTF | NA | TRBJ1-2 | TRBV11-2 | NA
TGTGCCAGCAAAGACGGAGGGAGGAAGGAGACCCCCCCTTACTACGAGCAGTACTTC | CASKDGGRKETPPYYEQYF | NA | TRBJ2-7 | TRBV6-9 | NA
TGTGCCAGCAGCTTAGGGGACAGGGGATCCGAGCAGTACTTC | CASSLGDRGSEQYF | TRBD1 | TRBJ2-7 | TRBV7-8 | NA
TGTGCCAGCAGTTCAGGGGGGAGCAATCAGCCCCAGCATTTT | CASSSGGSNQPQHF | TRBD1 | TRBJ1-5 | TRBV7-9 | NA
TGCAGCGTATGGGCGGGAGTCGAAAGCTCCTACGAGCAGTACTTC | CSVWAGVESSYEQYF | TRBD2 | TRBJ2-7 | TRBV29-1 | NA
TGTGCCAGCAGTCACGGGACAGGGGGGGCCTACGAGCAGTACTTC | CASSHGTGGAYEQYF | TRBD1 | TRBJ2-7 | TRBV6-5 | NA
TGTGCCAGCAGCCGGGGGGAGGGGCCAAGAGGAAGGAATGAGCAGTTCTTC | CASSRGEGPRGRNEQFF | TRBD2 | TRBJ2-1 | TRBV5-8 | NA
TGTGCCAGCTCACCTGGGACAGGGTTATCTGGGGCCAACGTCCTGACTTTC | CASSPGTGLSGANVLTF | TRBD1 | TRBJ2-6 | TRBV18 | NA
TGTGCCAGCAGCTTAGCGGACAGGCCTAGAGATGGCTACACCTTC | CASSLADRPRDGYTF | TRBD1 | TRBJ1-2 | TRBV11-2 | few
TGTGCCAGTACGGGCGGGAGACAGAATAGCAATCAGCCCCAGCATTTT | CASTGGRQNSNQPQHF | NA | TRBJ1-5 | TRBV19 | NA
TGTGCCAGGCTTACAGAGCCCTGGGAGCAGTACTTC | CARLTEPWEQYF | NA | TRBJ2-7 | TRBV12-3/TRBV12-4 | NA